This T cell receptor beta chain was recorded in a study of blood T cell repertoires in COVID-19. Across the whole study: The United States, Italy and Spain provided the acute and convalescent COVID-19 samples.

V was trimmed by 2 bases and J by 1 base, leaving 15 bases between them. Germline values: CDR1 LGHDT, CDR2 YNNKEL (reference sequence). This CDR3 spans 16 amino acids. The sample holds one count of this clone. Under the authors' procedure: It was from reference gene primer amplification that nucleated cell counts were estimated. Clones were sequenced by immunoSEQ multiplex PCR, and TCRdb holds only the in-frame ones, with some missing. The V and J calls and the clone size are those of that table, but D and trimming were determined from the DNA. Here the sample spans around 500,000 clones, approximately 83% being singletons.

The sequenced sample was peripheral blood. The receptor comes from a human donor in a cohort sampled during active COVID-19. The V gene is TRBV3-1 (or the pseudogene TRBV3-2), the J gene TRBJ2-7; D may be TRBD2 (6 bases). The CDR3 protein is CASSQPSGSRSYEQYF. As DNA, the CDR3 is TGTGCCAGCAGCCAACCATCCGGGAGCAGATCCTACGAGCAGTACTTC.